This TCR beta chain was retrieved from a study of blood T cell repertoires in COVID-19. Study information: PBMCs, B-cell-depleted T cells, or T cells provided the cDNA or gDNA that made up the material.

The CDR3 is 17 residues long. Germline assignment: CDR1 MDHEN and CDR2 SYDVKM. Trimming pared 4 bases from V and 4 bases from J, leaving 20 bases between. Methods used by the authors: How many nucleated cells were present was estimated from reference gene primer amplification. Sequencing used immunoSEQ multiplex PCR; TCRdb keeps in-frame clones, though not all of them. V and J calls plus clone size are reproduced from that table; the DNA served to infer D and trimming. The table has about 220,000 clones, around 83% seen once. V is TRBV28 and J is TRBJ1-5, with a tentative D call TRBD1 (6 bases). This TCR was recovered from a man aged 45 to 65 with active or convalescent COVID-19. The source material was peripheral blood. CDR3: CASSSPRGQIENQPQHF. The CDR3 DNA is TGTGCCAGCAGTTCTCCCCGGGGACAAATCGAGAATCAGCCCCAGCATTTT.